Shown below are 10 T cell receptor beta chains from a single sample sequenced in a study of blood T cell repertoires in COVID-19. Data came from immunoSEQ multiplex PCR; TCRdb stores just in-frame clones and leaves some out. The repertoire holds 200,000 to 250,000 clones, about 82% seen once, with approximately 6% in the top ten. Sequenced: peripheral blood. The receptors were gathered from a woman of 80 years or more with COVID-19, enrolled during active disease.

The CDR3 loop reads CAISVGGANEQFF. CDR3 DNA sequence: TGTGCCATCAGTGTCGGGGGGGCCAATGAGCAGTTCTTC. The gene calls are TRBV10-3 and TRBJ2-1; TRBD2 agrees at 8 bases. The CDR3 totals 13 residues. V lost 4 bases, J lost 6 bases, and 2 bases stayed unmatched. The germline gives CDR1 ENHRY, CDR2 SYGVKD.

This clone has a handful of counts. The V call is TRBV19, the J call TRBJ1-2, with D possibly being TRBD1 (5 bases). The germline V gene encodes CDR1 LNHDA and CDR2 SQIVND (reference sequence). The ends were cut back, 6 bases at V and 0 bases at J, with 14 bases in the middle. The CDR3 runs to 15 residues. The CDR3 reads CASSPRAGTNYGYTF. In nucleotides, the CDR3 is TGTGCCAGTAGCCCCCGGGCAGGGACTAACTATGGCTACACCTTC.

The rearrangement uses TRBV7-2 and TRBJ1-2; unclear D gene. The germline CDR1 and CDR2 sequences are SGHTA and FQGNSA. This CDR3 comprises 13 residues. V dropped 4 bases and J dropped 1 base, with 7 bases sitting between them. The CDR3 DNA reads TGTGCCAGCAGCTCGTCCTTTAACTATGGCTACACCTTC. It encodes CASSSSFNYGYTF. The variable domain in full, with the rest retrieved from reference TRBV7-2 and TRBJ1-2, is GAGVSQSPSNKVTEKGKDVELRCDPISGHTALYWYRQSLGQGLEFLIYFQGNSAPDKSGLPSDRFSAERTGGSVSTLTIQRTQQEDSAVYLCASSSSFNYGYTFGSGTRLTVV.

The gene calls are TRBV10-3 and TRBJ2-5, with 11 bases fitting TRBD1. This CDR3 has 13 residues. V shed 10 bases and J 4 bases; nucleotides not matched to a gene: 5. The germline gives CDR1 ENHRY, CDR2 SYGVKD. The CDR3 loop is CATGQGAGETQYF. CDR3 sequence (DNA): TGTGCCACCGGACAGGGGGCTGGAGAGACCCAGTACTTC.

V gene TRBV6-5 combines with J gene TRBJ1-2; unclear D gene. Trimming took off 3 bases at V and 4 bases at J, with 9 bases between the two ends. CDR3 length equals 13 residues. The germline V gene encodes CDR1 MNHEY and CDR2 SVGAGI. CDR3: CASSYGRGYGYTF. CDR3 bases: TGTGCCAGCAGTTATGGTCGGGGCTATGGCTACACCTTC.

The rearrangement links TRBV9 to TRBJ2-5; 12 bases match TRBD2. V was clipped by 0 bases and J by 2 bases; unmatched bases: 5. The CDR3 covers 17 residues. Per germline, CDR1 SGDLS and CDR2 YYNGEE. The CDR3 spells CASSVATTSGGQETQYF. CDR3 coding DNA: TGTGCCAGCAGCGTAGCTACGACTAGCGGGGGTCAAGAGACCCAGTACTTC.

The V gene is TRBV28, the J gene TRBJ1-5; D might be TRBD1 (6 bases). The CDR3 is made up of 14 amino acids. Germline-derived CDR1 and CDR2 are MDHEN and SYDVKM. Trimming stripped 7 bases from V and 4 bases from J, with 14 bases between. As DNA, the CDR3 is TGTGCCAGCACCGAGTCACAGGGAAATCAGCCCCAGCATTTT. It is translated as CASTESQGNQPQHF. The full variable domain, completed using reference TRBV28 and TRBJ1-5, is DVKVTQSSRYLVKRTGEKVFLECVQDMDHENMFWYRQDPGLGLRLIYFSYDVKMKEKGDIPEGYSVSREKKERFSLILESASTNQTSMYLCASTESQGNQPQHFGDGTRLSIL.

This chain joins TRBV7-8 and TRBJ1-3, with D hard to call. The ends were cut back, 3 bases at V and 2 bases at J, with 11 bases in the middle. Per the germline V gene, CDR1 is SGHVS and CDR2 is FQNEAQ. CDR3 length: 15 amino acids. CDR3 coding DNA: TGTGCCAGCAGCTTTTGGGAGAGGGCTGGAAACACCATATATTTT. Translated, it gives CASSFWERAGNTIYF.

The chain recombines TRBV6-5 with TRBJ1-1, with TRBD1 matching over 8 bases. The CDR3 loop spans 13 amino acids. Germline V gives CDR1 MNHEY, CDR2 SVGAGI. V lost 6 bases to trimming and J lost 5 bases; unmatched junction nucleotides: 5. The CDR3 sequence: CASRRTGGTEAFF. The CDR3 DNA reads as TGTGCCAGCAGACGTACAGGGGGGACTGAAGCTTTCTTT.

This chain joins TRBV3-1 (or the pseudogene TRBV3-2) and TRBJ1-3; tentative D call: TRBD1 (6 bases). Deletions cut 3 bases from V and 4 bases from J, with 7 bases between. The CDR3 loop spans 13 amino acids. Germline CDR1 reads LGHDT; CDR2 reads YNNKEL (reference sequence). CDR3 amino acids: CASSQGAGNTIYF. The CDR3 DNA reads as TGTGCCAGCAGCCAGGGGGCGGGAAACACCATATATTTT.